This TCR beta chain is drawn from a study of pediatric ulcerative colitis. Rectal tissue came from one to two pinch biopsies taken at colonoscopy. On this clone itself: The target antigen is unknown.

Whole-study findings and limits: Ulcerative colitis patients shared more blood-rectal clones than controls.

Produced via immunoSEQ multiplex PCR; TCRdb's table is partial and in-frame only. This sample yields some 15,000 clones, of which about 80% are seen a single time; approximately 8% belongs to the top ten. The origin of this receptor is a boy younger than 18 who was a control in a study of pediatric ulcerative colitis. The sample comprised gut tissue.

CDR3 bases: TGCGCCAGCAGCTTGGCCGCCGAGCTAGCCTACGAGCAGTACTTC. It specifies CASSLAAELAYEQYF. The V call is TRBV5-1, the J call TRBJ2-7; D remains unclear. Germline V lookup: CDR1 SGHRS, CDR2 YFSETQ. V gave up 0 bases and J gave up 2 bases, with 12 bases separating them. CDR3 length: 15 residues.